The T cell receptor beta chain under discussion was sequenced for a study of CXCR3-negative and CXCR3-positive naive CD8 T cells. Study details: TRB reads totalled about 140 million, about 1.5 +/- 0.3 million per library.

TRB cDNA libraries were made by UMI-labeled 5' RACE. TCRdb reprocessed the 5' RACE reads, keeping one entry per CDR3 protein, no DNA. The sample totals 120,000 to 150,000 distinct CDR3 sequences; its top ten clones hold around 0.3%. Overall study results and limits: Whereas both naive subsets had comparably high diversity, memory CD8+ cells had much lower diversity. TRB CDR3s were more hydrophobic in CXCR3-positive than in CXCR3-negative naive cells.

Per the germline V gene, CDR1 is WSHSY and CDR2 is SAAADI. The CDR3 is 15 amino acids. Comment on this clonotype: The antigen is unknown.

This clonotype was sampled from a human donor in good health. Some clones in this sample may be carry-over from other donors' samples. Sequenced sample: naive CXCR3+ CD8+ T cells from blood. The sample's subset: CD45RO-CCR7+CD27+CD95- naive CD8+ T cells expressing CXCR3 (TNR3+). The chain links TRBV10-2 to TRBJ1-2. The CDR3 here is CASSDGTPANYGYTF.